This TCR beta chain is from a study of blood T cell repertoires in COVID-19 (TCRdb year 2020). The study in broad terms: Collaborator samples came from the United States, Italy and Spain and covered acute and convalescent phases of COVID-19. The prospective study material was composed of cDNA or gDNA derived from T cells, B-cell-depleted T cells, or PBMCs. Deeply sampled blood TCRbeta repertoires from subjects exposed to, actively infected with, or recovered from COVID-19 were included in the dataset. The repertoires were released in a freely available public database meant as a resource for research on the immune response to SARS-CoV-2. The samples were drawn from two sources: the first 160 participants of the ongoing ImmuneRACE study, and 1,254 subjects contributed by 6 global collaborators. Sample metadata almost always included a de-identified subject ID, COVID-19 status, age in years and sex. HLA class I and class II types, where available, came from metadata supplied by the sample provider rather than from assay-based typing.

Enrolling through a virtual design, the prospective study's participants ranged in age from roughly 18 to 89 years and lived across roughly 23 United States geographic areas. Cohort assignment in the prospective study relied on participant-reported clinical history from a screening survey and a study questionnaire. In the prospective study, mobile phlebotomists collected whole blood, serum and a nasopharyngeal or oropharyngeal swab from each participant. Prospective study participants could optionally give additional blood draws and questionnaires over an approximately 2-month period. Prospective study blood samples were shipped either frozen or at room temperature before DNA extraction. TCRbeta CDR3 regions were amplified from genomic DNA by means of the immunoSEQ Assay, a bias-controlled multiplex PCR. Under the source paper's analysis protocol: Within the assay, amplification of reference gene primers was used to estimate how many nucleated cells each sample contained. To quantify the absolute abundance of each unique TCRbeta CDR3 rearrangement, sequence reads were collapsed and filtered. For each sample, productive Simpson clonality was calculated by taking the square root of Simpson's diversity index across productive rearrangements. TCRdb re-hosts the immuneACCESS table, in-frame sequences only. Its copies lack some clones; in the studies checked, an unresolved V gene accounts for under half of them, and the cause for the rest is not known. That table is the source of V, J and clone size, and D and trimming were worked out from the DNA. The sample table holds roughly 360,000 clones, of which 70% to 90% were seen once. The biggest ten clones account for 0.97% of the sample.

Of note for this clone: The specificity of this receptor is unknown. Base qualities are not at hand, and no much larger clone is one base apart.

What the study reported, not specific to this receptor: How much clinical and demographic metadata was included differed by source and by participant, and the metadata was provided uncurated.

The TCR comes from a woman aged 25 to 39 with acute COVID-19. Sequenced material: PBMCs or T cells enriched from blood (not recorded which).

The CDR3 protein sequence reads: CASILDSPGTDTQYF. The DNA is TGTGCCAGCATCTTAGACAGCCCGGGCACAGATACGCAGTATTTT. The chain joins TRBV6-5 to TRBJ2-3; TRBD1 is a weak D gene call, 5 bases matching. Inclusive of the bounding cysteine and phenylalanine, the CDR3 is 15 residues long. Only the CDR3 DNA stays, 45 bases, in frame from base 1. Sequences MNHEY (CDR1) and SVGAGI (CDR2) are obtained from the germline V gene. The V end loses 7 bases and the J end loses 1 base, and a stretch of 15 bases separates them.